The 7 T cell receptor beta chains below were found in one sample sequenced in a study of metastatic and nonmetastatic thyroid tumors. No patient received treatment before thyroid surgery. From the PCR reads, TCRdb re-called clones with MiXCR. Here the sample spans about 16,000 clones, around 25% being singletons. Sequencing input: adjacent normal tissue. Receptors were obtained from a female donor with papillary thyroid cancer or a benign thyroid nodule (not recorded which). Some clones in this sample may be carry-over from other donors' samples.

On this clone: Just one base apart from a much larger clone, this may be a read error. This chain uses TRBV7-6 with TRBJ2-1; D call uncertain. V lost 5 bases to trimming and J lost 14 bases, with 13 bases between them. The germline gives CDR1 SGHVS, CDR2 FNYEAQ. The CDR3 contains 11 residues. CDR3 residues: CASSLGLMKFF. CDR3 nucleotide sequence: TGTGCCAGCAGCCTTGGCTTGATGAAGTTCTTC.

This clone has more than one count but fewer than ten. The chain joins TRBV20-1 to TRBJ1-6; no clear D. Germline CDR1 reads DFQATT; CDR2 reads SNEGSKA (reference sequence). Trimming took off 1 base at V and 6 bases at J, with 10 bases between the two ends. This CDR3 region has 14 residues. The DNA of the CDR3 is TGCAGTGCTAGAGGTGTGGCGTTTAATTCACCCCTCCACTTT. It specifies CSARGVAFNSPLHF.

This clone is large (0.1 to 1%). This chain connects TRBV11-2 to TRBJ2-1; TRBD2 matches at 7 bases. The V and J ends lost 2 bases and 3 bases, in that order; junction bases with no gene match: 13. This CDR3 has 18 amino acids. CDR1 is SGHAT and CDR2 is FQNNGV in the germline V gene. The CDR3 loop reads CASSLNVAGPGYYNEQFF. In nucleotides, the CDR3 is TGTGCCAGCAGCTTAAATGTAGCGGGCCCAGGGTACTACAATGAGCAGTTCTTC.

This clone showed up just a few times. The V call is TRBV6-1, the J call TRBJ2-7; D gene unclear. The V end was cut by 6 bases, the J end by 0 bases, with 15 bases between. Germline V lookup: CDR1 MNHNS, CDR2 SASEGT. The CDR3 covers 15 residues. CDR3 region: CASSLGWPHSYEQYF. The DNA for the CDR3 is TGTGCCAGCAGCTTGGGGTGGCCCCACTCCTACGAGCAGTACTTC.

Comments on this clone: Mismatch with germline at one junction end may stem from a read error. This sequence joins TRBV11-2 and TRBJ2-1; D unclear. Germline V CDR1 and CDR2: SGHAT, FQNNGV. CDR3 length: 13 residues. CDR3 sequence: CASSDTGYNEQSF. The CDR3 region has the DNA TGTGCCAGCAGTGATACTGGTTACAATGAGCAGTCCTTC.

This chain links TRBV24-1 with TRBJ2-3; 7 positions match TRBD1. In germline, CDR1 is KGHDR, CDR2 SFDVKD. This CDR3 has 18 residues. Trimming removed 2 bases from V and 2 bases from J; junction bases left unmatched: 12. As DNA, the CDR3 is TGTGCCACCAGTGATTCCGGAGTGGGGACAGTTTCCACAGATACGCAGTATTTT. Amino acids: CATSDSGVGTVSTDTQYF.

This clone was picked up a small number of times. The rearrangement links TRBV19 to TRBJ1-3; 8 nucleotides match TRBD1. The CDR3 length is 15 residues. After removal of 3 bases from V and 7 bases from J, the junction contained 8 bases not matched to a gene. CDR1 and CDR2 from the germline V gene are LNHDA and SQIVND (reference sequence). CDR3 coding DNA: TGTGCCAGTAGTATGGTCAGGCAGGGGGCCAACACCATATATTTT. Protein: CASSMVRQGANTIYF.